The sample holds a few counts of the clone carrying this T cell receptor (beta chain). What it recognizes is unknown. Libraries were prepared by immunoSEQ multiplex PCR; TCRdb keeps only in-frame clonotypes and omits some of them. The table shows fewer than 90,000 clones, with 94% occurring only once. The source of the sample is a study of graft-versus-host responses after intestinal transplantation. Study context: Tacrolimus plus steroids were given to all recipients for 2 to 4 years, preceded by anti-thymocyte globulin induction.

V lost 5 bases and J lost 0; bases outside the gene matches: 6. CDR1 and CDR2 (germline): MNHNY, SVGAGI (reference sequence). The CDR3 totals 15 residues. This chain links TRBV6-6 with TRBJ1-1, with TRBD1 matching 7 bases. The specimen comprised unstimulated CD4+ T cells sorted from spleen or lymph node cells, sampled before transplant. The receptor's source is a human donor who was the organ donor for an intestinal transplant. CDR3 residues: CASSTWTGMNTEAFF. The CDR3 DNA sequence: TGTGCCAGCAGTACTTGGACAGGCATGAACACTGAAGCTTTCTTT.